A selection of T cell receptor beta chains follows, all from one sample in a study of cytotoxic CD8 clonotypes in ibrutinib-treated CLL. Assay used: immunoSEQ multiplex PCR; TCRdb lists only in-frame clones, some missing. The sample includes around 310,000 clones, about 77% seen only once; the top ten take over 5.5%. Sequences were derived from PBMCs, sampled before ibrutinib treatment. Receptors originate from a human donor with chronic lymphocytic leukemia. The CDR3 runs from the conserved cysteine through the conserved F or W. D genes are given only for firm matches. Expanded clones get a size class; other rows say once, few or many, or leave the size out.

size | D | J | V | DNA | CDR3
few | TRBD1 | TRBJ1-2 | TRBV11-2 | TGTGCCAGCAGCACTGGGACAGGCTACTATGGCTACACCTTC | CASSTGTGYYGYTF
- | TRBD2 | TRBJ2-1 | TRBV27 | TGTGCCAGGACTAGCGGGATGCTCAATGAGCAGTTCTTC | CARTSGMLNEQFF
- | - | TRBJ1-3 | TRBV30 | TGTGCCTGGAGTTTAGGAAACACCATATATTTT | CAWSLGNTIYF
- | TRBD2 | TRBJ2-3 | TRBV7-9 | TGTGCCAGCAGCTCCGGGGGACTAGCCACAGATACGCAGTATTTT | CASSSGGLATDTQYF
- | TRBD1 | TRBJ2-1 | TRBV19 | TGTGCCAGTAGTTCCGGGACAGGGCCCTACAATGAGCAGTTCTTC | CASSSGTGPYNEQFF
- | - | TRBJ2-7 | TRBV28 | TGTGCCAGCAGTTTATGGCGGAACTCCTACGAGCAGTACTTC | CASSLWRNSYEQYF
once | - | TRBJ2-7 | TRBV18 | TGTGCCAGCTCACTACTTTCGGACGGAGGCGCCTACGAGCAGTACTTC | CASSLLSDGGAYEQYF
- | - | TRBJ1-5 | TRBV11-2 | TGTGCCAGCAGCTACGGACCAGATCAGCCCCAGCATTTT | CASSYGPDQPQHF
few | TRBD1 | TRBJ2-2 | TRBV6-5 | TGTGCCAGCAGTTACTCGGGACAGGGGGCGACCGGGGAGCTGTTTTTT | CASSYSGQGATGELFF
- | TRBD2 | TRBJ2-5 | TRBV11-2 | TGTGCCAGCAGCTCAGTGAGCGGGGGCGCGAGTGAAGAGACCCAGTACTTC | CASSSVSGGASEETQYF
- | - | TRBJ2-2 | TRBV4-2 | TGTGCCAGCAGCCAAGATTTTCGACAGAACAGGAACACCGGGGAGCTGTTTTTT | CASSQDFRQNRNTGELFF
- | TRBD1 | TRBJ2-2 | TRBV9 | TGTGCCAGCAGCGGCCCAGGGGGCAACACCGGGGAGCTGTTTTTT | CASSGPGGNTGELFF
- | - | TRBJ1-1 | TRBV30 | TGTGCCTGGAGCGCTCAGCAGAACACTGAAGCTTTCTTT | CAWSAQQNTEAFF
- | - | TRBJ2-7 | TRBV7-2 | TGTGCCAGCAGCTTAAGATTTGGACCGTATCAGCAGTACTTC | CASSLRFGPYQQYF
once | - | TRBJ2-1 | TRBV18 | TGTGCCAGCTCACCACCTGCAGGCGGGAATGAGCAGTTCTTC | CASSPPAGGNEQFF
- | TRBD1 | TRBJ2-7 | TRBV7-9 | TGTGCCAGCAGCCAGACGGGACAGGCTCTAATCTACGAGCAGTACTTC | CASSQTGQALIYEQYF